A single sample is the source of the 26 T cell receptor beta chains below, sequenced in a study of blood T cells in healthy people across ages. A second PCR of roughly 6 to 12 cycles used a sample-barcoded 5' primer and a J-beta primer mix. TCRdb processed the 5' RACE reads anew with MiXCR; each CDR3 protein has one entry. This sample has about 1.7 million distinct CDR3 sequences; roughly 27% occur once, and the top ten carry roughly 8.2%. Sequenced material: blood. The receptors come from a woman under 40 in good health.

Worth noting for this clonotype: Since a much larger clone is just one base distant, this may be a read error. The CDR3 loop reads CAGSPRGAYGYTF. The CDR3 DNA reads TGTGCCGGCAGTCCAAGGGGTGCCTATGGCTACACCTTC. The rearrangement uses TRBV6-2 or TRBV6-3 and TRBJ1-2, with D possibly being TRBD1 (5 bases). Per germline, CDR1 MNHEY and CDR2 SVGEGT. There are 13 residues in the CDR3.

This clonotype was found many times. The rearrangement links TRBV6-1 to TRBJ2-4, with 10 positions matching TRBD2. Germline assignment: CDR1 MNHNS and CDR2 SASEGT. Losses at the gene ends were 0 bases for V and 9 bases for J; bases not matched to a gene: 11. The CDR3 length is 17 residues. CDR3 sequence reads: CASSEALAGDAGGIQYF. CDR3 nucleotides: TGTGCCAGCAGTGAAGCGCTAGCGGGAGACGCTGGCGGCATTCAGTACTTC.

This clonotype was counted a few times. The chain is built from TRBV10-2 and TRBJ1-6; D unclear. V was trimmed by 6 bases and J by 16 bases, leaving 19 bases between them. The CDR3 contains 13 residues. Germline V lookup: CDR1 WSHSY, CDR2 SAAADI. The CDR3 spells CASRDPAAGILHF. In DNA form, the CDR3 reads TGCGCCAGCAGGGACCCTGCGGCCGGGATACTCCACTTT.

This clonotype occurred many times. The chain couples TRBV7-3 to TRBJ2-2; no definite D call. Germline V gene data show CDR1 as SGHTA and CDR2 as FQGTGA. Trimming cost V 5 bases and J 6 bases, with 10 bases left between them. The CDR3 has 13 residues. CDR3 DNA sequence: TGTGCCAGCAGCCCACCCGTGTCCGGGGAGCTGTTTTTT. This sequence encodes CASSPPVSGELFF.

Only a few counts were recorded for this clonotype. The chain combines TRBV20-1 with TRBJ2-3; TRBD2 agrees at 7 bases. The V segment lost 6 bases and the J segment 3 bases; nucleotides outside the gene matches: 6. CDR1 and CDR2 from the germline V gene are DFQATT and SNEGSKA (reference sequence). The CDR3 is 13 residues long. CDR3 amino acids: CSALGLETDTQYF. The CDR3 nucleotides read TGCAGTGCACTCGGACTAGAGACAGATACGCAGTATTTT.

Only a few counts were recorded for this clonotype. The genes are TRBV7-9 and TRBJ1-5; the D is unclear. This CDR3 contains 16 residues. V was cut by 5 bases and J by 1 base, with 15 bases left in between. CDR1 and CDR2 from the germline V gene are SEHNR and FQNEAQ (reference sequence). The CDR3 protein is CASSLEGLGSNQPQHF. The CDR3 DNA reads TGTGCCAGCAGCCTTGAGGGCCTGGGGAGCAATCAGCCCCAGCATTTT.

This clonotype turned up a few times. The chain combines TRBV10-3 with TRBJ1-1, with D maybe TRBD1 (6 bases). There are 14 residues in the CDR3. Germline V gene lookup returns CDR1 ENHRY and CDR2 SYGVKD. V was cut by 6 bases and J by 2 bases, with 13 bases left in between. The CDR3 sequence is CAISPQGLNTEAFF. CDR3 DNA: TGTGCCATCAGCCCACAGGGACTTAACACTGAAGCTTTCTTT.

The chain couples TRBV7-2 to TRBJ1-2; 11 bases are a match to TRBD1. This CDR3 spans 15 amino acids. In germline, CDR1 is SGHTA, CDR2 FQGNSA. V lost 2 bases and J lost 7; bases outside the gene matches: 6. CDR3 nucleotide sequence: TGTGCCAGCAGCTTAATCGGACAGGGGGCCGGTGGCTACACCTTC. This translates into CASSLIGQGAGGYTF.

The V call is TRBV2, the J call TRBJ2-2; D ambiguous. CDR1 is SNHLY and CDR2 is FYNNEI in the germline V gene. This CDR3 spans 16 amino acids. Trimming stripped 4 bases from V and 2 bases from J, with 14 bases between. The CDR3 loop reads CASSGDSVKNTGELFF. DNA of the CDR3: TGTGCCAGCAGTGGAGATTCAGTAAAAAACACCGGGGAGCTGTTTTTT.

This clonotype was observed a handful of times. The genes are TRBV9 and TRBJ2-1; D gene uncertain. Trimming cost V 4 bases and J 0 bases, with 17 bases left between them. The CDR3 loop spans 17 amino acids. Germline loops: CDR1 SGDLS, CDR2 YYNGEE. Here the CDR3 DNA reads TGTGCCAGCAGCCTGCCAGTGGTCGTTGGCTCCTACAATGAGCAGTTCTTC. This encodes CASSLPVVVGSYNEQFF.

The chain recombines TRBV7-9 with TRBJ2-1, with D uncertain. The V end lost 5 bases, the J end lost 10 bases, and 15 bases lay between the germline ends. CDR1 SEHNR and CDR2 FQNEAQ come from the germline V gene (reference sequence). The CDR3 contains 13 residues. CDR3 nucleotides: TGTGCCAGCAGCCTTGTAGCCCCCTACGAGCAGTTCTTC. It translates to CASSLVAPYEQFF.

V and J are TRBV9 and TRBJ2-3; no reliable D call. V lost 0 bases to trimming and J lost 8 bases, with 13 bases between them. Germline-derived CDR1 and CDR2 are SGDLS and YYNGEE. The CDR3 is 14 amino acids. The CDR3 sequence: CASSVEAPWGTQYF. CDR3 coding DNA: TGTGCCAGCAGCGTAGAGGCCCCGTGGGGTACGCAGTATTTT.

As for this clonotype: Possible read error: a much larger clone is one base away. V gene TRBV5-1 combines with J gene TRBJ2-5, with TRBD2 matching 7 bases. The last part of the DNA fits TRBJ2-7 better; the J call may be wrong. Germline V gene sequence: CDR1 SGHRS, CDR2 YFSETQ. The CDR3 totals 14 residues. CDR3 loop: CASRGRRGFSEQYF. DNA for the CDR3: TGCGCCAGCAGAGGGAGGCGGGGGTTCAGCGAGCAGTACTTC.

This clonotype was counted only a few times. V usage is TRBV29-1 and J usage is TRBJ2-3, with TRBD2 matching 13 bases. With 8 bases clipped from V and 6 bases from J, the junction kept 8 bases outside the gene matches. CDR1 SQVTM and CDR2 ANQGSEA come from the germline V gene. CDR3 length: 14 residues. The CDR3 reads CSTRTSGGLDTQYF. The CDR3 bases are TGCAGCACCCGGACTAGCGGGGGTTTGGATACGCAGTATTTT.

As DNA, the CDR3 is TGCAGTGCTAGCCCTCGGGGGGGATTATCGGAGACCCAGTACTTC. Encoded protein: CSASPRGGLSETQYF. The chain carries TRBV20-1 and TRBJ2-5, with 8 positions matching TRBD2. V shed 3 bases and J 5 bases; nucleotides not matched to a gene: 11. The CDR3 is made up of 15 amino acids. CDR1 is DFQATT, CDR2 SNEGSKA, per germline (reference sequence).

This clonotype was observed a single time. A much larger clone lies one base from this, so it may be a read error. V and J are TRBV5-5 and TRBJ2-1, with 8 bases lining up with TRBD1. The CDR3 runs to 13 residues. CDR1 is SGHKS, CDR2 YYEKEE, per germline (reference sequence). The CDR3 bases are TGTGCCAGCACCCCCAGGGGGCGGTATGAGCAGTGCTTC. Protein: CASTPRGRYEQCF.

This clonotype was seen only a few times. This chain connects TRBV28 to TRBJ2-7; D remains unclear. The V gene's germline CDR1 is MDHEN and CDR2 SYDVKM. The CDR3 is 13 amino acids. V dropped 5 bases and J dropped 1 base, with 9 bases sitting between them. The CDR3 reads CASSIDISYEQYF. The CDR3 DNA is TGTGCCAGCAGTATCGACATTTCCTACGAGCAGTACTTC. Complete variable domain (other parts from reference TRBV28 and TRBJ2-7): DVKVTQSSRYLVKRTGEKVFLECVQDMDHENMFWYRQDPGLGLRLIYFSYDVKMKEKGDIPEGYSVSREKKERFSLILESASTNQTSMYLCASSIDISYEQYFGPGTRLTVT.

Remarks on this clonotype: A much bigger clone sits one base away, suggesting this may be a read error. CDR3 nucleotides: TGTGCCAGCAGCCCACCGACTAGTTTACACGAGCAGTACTTC. Its translation: CASSPPTSLHEQYF. The V call is TRBV7-2, the J call TRBJ2-5; possibly TRBD2 for D (6 bases). The J call may be faulty, since TRBJ2-7 better matches the DNA end. CDR1 and CDR2 from the germline V gene are SGHTA and FQGNSA. This CDR3 comprises 14 residues.

The chain uses TRBV6-5 and TRBJ2-2; TRBD2 matches at 7 bases. The germline V gene has CDR1 MNHEY and CDR2 SVGAGI. This CDR3 is built from 15 residues. V gave up 0 bases and J gave up 6 bases; unmatched junction bases: 4. The CDR3 bases are TGTGCCAGCAGTTACTCGGGGACTAACGCCGGGGAGCTGTTTTTT. It codes for CASSYSGTNAGELFF.

This clonotype turned up a few times. The chain has TRBV9 and TRBJ2-7; tentative D call: TRBD2 (6 bases). V was pared by 3 bases and J by 3 bases, with 10 bases between. Germline assignment: CDR1 SGDLS and CDR2 YYNGEE. This CDR3 has 13 amino acids. The CDR3 DNA reads TGTGCCAGCAGCGGCGGGGCAGACTACGAGCAGTACTTC. Protein sequence: CASSGGADYEQYF.

This clonotype was seen a handful of times. The chain employs TRBV27 and TRBJ2-7; D is unclear. This CDR3 contains 14 residues. Per germline, CDR1 MNHEY and CDR2 SMNVEV (reference sequence). V was trimmed by 6 bases and J by 1 base, leaving 13 bases between them. CDR3 in amino acids: CASSPPGPSYEQYF. CDR3 coding DNA: TGTGCCAGCAGCCCTCCGGGCCCTTCCTACGAGCAGTACTTC.

V is TRBV5-5 and J is TRBJ2-5, with D maybe TRBD2 (7 bases). With 0 bases removed from V and 4 bases from J, the gap between germline ends came to 13 bases. CDR1 SGHKS and CDR2 YYEKEE come from the germline V gene (reference sequence). The CDR3 consists of 15 residues. The CDR3 sequence: CASSLAEGGLETQYF. In nucleotides, the CDR3 is TGTGCCAGCAGCTTGGCCGAGGGGGGGCTAGAGACCCAGTACTTC.

This clonotype was detected a few times. The chain is built from TRBV12-3 or TRBV12-4 and TRBJ2-1; D gene unclear. The germline V and J ends were trimmed by 3 bases and 14 bases, with 14 bases remaining between them. The CDR3 sequence is 12 residues long. CDR3 amino acids: CASSFVDALEFF. Here the CDR3 DNA reads TGTGCCAGCAGTTTTGTGGACGCCTTGGAGTTCTTC.

This chain connects TRBV2 to TRBJ1-4, with 7 bases that match TRBD1. Trimming removed 5 bases from V and 7 bases from J; junction bases left unmatched: 10. Germline values: CDR1 SNHLY, CDR2 FYNNEI. The CDR3 spans 15 residues. The chain's CDR3 is CASSSGGVESEKLFF. The CDR3 DNA follows: TGTGCCAGCAGTTCAGGGGGAGTGGAGAGTGAAAAACTGTTTTTT.

The table lists this clonotype with a few counts. Compared with germline, one end of the junction differs, possibly owing to a read error. V is TRBV11-2 and J is TRBJ2-5; the D gene is possibly TRBD1 (5 bases). The germline V gene encodes CDR1 SGHAT and CDR2 FQNNGV. This CDR3 contains 14 residues. The CDR3 reads CASTHYRGQETQYF. As DNA, the CDR3 is TGTGCTAGCACACACTATAGGGGCCAAGAGACCCAGTACTTC.

This rearrangement joins TRBV29-1 to TRBJ1-1, with D possibly matching TRBD1 (5 bases). This CDR3 spans 12 amino acids. Germline lookup yields CDR1 SQVTM and CDR2 ANQGSEA. Trimming left V 3 bases short and J 4 bases short, with 9 bases between. The CDR3 is CSVDGDGTEAFF. The CDR3 DNA reads as TGCAGCGTTGATGGGGACGGCACTGAAGCTTTCTTT.